This is a list of T cell receptor beta chains from one sample in a study of control samples from healthy donors and cancer patients. Here immunoSEQ multiplex PCR was the method, and the copy in TCRdb shows in-frame clones only, minus some. Here the sample spans 170,000 or so clones, nearly 90% being singletons. The sample taken for sequencing was blood. Source of these receptors: a woman aged 45-59 years in good health. The CDR3 runs from the conserved cysteine through the conserved F or W. Each record gives: J gene, D gene, clone size, V gene, CDR3 DNA, CDR3 protein. The D gene is left open where the match is weak. The listing skips clone size in some rows; elsewhere it reads once, few, many or a size class.

J gene: TRBJ2-5; D gene: .; clone size: .; V gene: TRBV7-9; CDR3 DNA: TGTGCCAGCAGCTTAGGGCCCACACAGCAAGAGACCCAGTACTTC; CDR3 protein: CASSLGPTQQETQYF
J gene: TRBJ1-2; D gene: .; clone size: .; V gene: TRBV7-2; CDR3 DNA: TGTGCCAGCAGCGACCAGGGAATTGGCTACACCTTC; CDR3 protein: CASSDQGIGYTF
J gene: TRBJ1-3; D gene: .; clone size: .; V gene: TRBV28; CDR3 DNA: TGTGCCAGCAGGACGACTGGAAACACCATATATTTT; CDR3 protein: CASRTTGNTIYF
J gene: TRBJ1-2; D gene: .; clone size: .; V gene: TRBV11-2; CDR3 DNA: TGTGCCAGCAGCCAGTTGAGGCAGGGGCTCTACACCTTC; CDR3 protein: CASSQLRQGLYTF
J gene: TRBJ2-2; D gene: TRBD2; clone size: .; V gene: TRBV14; CDR3 DNA: TGTGCCAGCAGCCAAGCCGGGAGGGGCACCGGGGAGCTGTTTTTT; CDR3 protein: CASSQAGRGTGELFF
J gene: TRBJ2-2; D gene: .; clone size: .; V gene: TRBV12-3/TRBV12-4; CDR3 DNA: TGTGCCAGCAGTTTGGGGGCCGGGGAGCTGTTTTTT; CDR3 protein: CASSLGAGELFF
J gene: TRBJ1-1; D gene: .; clone size: .; V gene: TRBV30; CDR3 DNA: TGTGCCTGGAGATCTCTGGGGATGAACACTGAAGCTTTCTTT; CDR3 protein: CAWRSLGMNTEAFF
J gene: TRBJ2-5; D gene: .; clone size: .; V gene: TRBV4-1; CDR3 DNA: TGCGCCAGCAGCCAAGAAGAGAAGTGGGCAGGAGAGACCCAGTACTTC; CDR3 protein: CASSQEEKWAGETQYF
J gene: TRBJ2-3; D gene: TRBD1; clone size: .; V gene: TRBV9; CDR3 DNA: TGTGCCAGCAGGACAGGGGCACACACAGATACGCAGTATTTT; CDR3 protein: CASRTGAHTDTQYF
J gene: TRBJ1-5; D gene: .; clone size: once; V gene: TRBV5-6; CDR3 DNA: TGTGCCAGCAGCTTAGGGGGTTCGGGTCAGCCCCAGCATTTT; CDR3 protein: CASSLGGSGQPQHF
J gene: TRBJ1-5; D gene: .; clone size: .; V gene: TRBV5-6; CDR3 DNA: TGTGCCAGCAGCTTGACAGGGAGCAATCAGCCCCAGCATTTT; CDR3 protein: CASSLTGSNQPQHF
J gene: TRBJ2-2; D gene: TRBD2; clone size: .; V gene: TRBV7-2; CDR3 DNA: TGTGCCAGCAGGACTAGCGGGGACGGGGAGCTGTTTTTT; CDR3 protein: CASRTSGDGELFF
J gene: TRBJ1-5; D gene: .; clone size: .; V gene: TRBV5-6; CDR3 DNA: TGTGCCAGCAGCTTGGCCAGGTCTAGCAATCAGCCCCAGCATTTT; CDR3 protein: CASSLARSSNQPQHF
J gene: TRBJ2-5; D gene: .; clone size: .; V gene: TRBV25-1; CDR3 DNA: TGTGCCAGCAGTTCGGTTCTCGATTTTTTGGAGACCCAGTACTTC; CDR3 protein: CASSSVLDFLETQYF
J gene: TRBJ1-1; D gene: .; clone size: .; V gene: TRBV27; CDR3 DNA: TGTGCCAGCAGTTTAACCCCAACGCGAAGTGAAGCTTTCTTT; CDR3 protein: CASSLTPTRSEAFF
J gene: TRBJ2-2; D gene: TRBD1; clone size: .; V gene: TRBV7-7; CDR3 DNA: TGTGCTAGCAGCTCCGACAGGGGCGGGCGCGGGGAGCTGTTTTTT; CDR3 protein: CASSSDRGGRGELFF
J gene: TRBJ2-1; D gene: .; clone size: once; V gene: TRBV5-1; CDR3 DNA: TGCGCCAGCAGCTTGGCCCCGGGCAATGAGCAGTTCTTC; CDR3 protein: CASSLAPGNEQFF